This T cell receptor (beta chain) emerged from a study of tissue T cells after allogeneic stem cell transplantation. At the level of the study: CD3+ T cells were flow-sorted when enough cells; otherwise DNA extracted directly. General study points: Sampling depth was limited, and the cohort was small and clinically varied.

On this clone itself: Antigen: not known.

TCRdb's copy holds only in-frame clones and misses some; the assay was immunoSEQ multiplex PCR. In the table there are about 43,000 clones, roughly 92% of which are singletons. Germline loops: CDR1 DFQATT, CDR2 SNEGSKA (reference sequence). This CDR3 has 12 residues. Trimming cost V 6 bases and J 6 bases, with 12 bases left between them. The chain uses TRBV20-1 and TRBJ1-5; the D is unclear. The receptor was isolated from a woman aged 35 to 70 who later had graft-versus-host disease after an allogeneic stem cell transplant. The source was blood, collected before transplantation. CDR3 sequence: CSASEGAQPQHF. In nucleotides, the CDR3 is TGCAGTGCCAGTGAGGGAGCTCAGCCCCAGCATTTT.